This T cell receptor (beta chain) was identified during a study of T cell responses to AZD1222 COVID-19 vaccine. Trimming cost V 4 bases and J 4 bases; bases outside gene matches: 7. CDR1 is SGHVS and CDR2 is FQNEAQ in the germline V gene. The CDR3 has 15 amino acids. Study-wide points: Repertoire collection took place solely once the T cell response had peaked.

Here immunoSEQ multiplex PCR was the method, and the copy in TCRdb shows in-frame clones only, minus some. The sample consists of 100,000 to 150,000 clones, about nine tenths of them appearing once. Of note for this clone: What it binds is not known.

The input for sequencing was peripheral blood, taken on day 0 of AZD1222 vaccination. This receptor was obtained from an adult in good health. This chain links TRBV7-8 with TRBJ1-5, with 7 bases identical to TRBD1. CDR3 sequence: CASSSGTAGNQPQHF. The CDR3 coding sequence is TGTGCCAGCAGCTCCGGGACAGCTGGGAATCAGCCCCAGCATTTT.